The next 27 T cell receptor beta chains were all read from a single sample in a study of identical twins (dated by TCRdb to 2016 to 2017). The library came from 5' RACE. The data were produced on an Illumina HiSeq 2000. TCRdb reprocessed the public reads (quality trimming at Q25 with fastp, clone calling with MiXCR) and kept in-frame beta chains. Rows are combined by CDR3 protein, so each entry shows the most common genes and DNA. The sample table records nearly 200,000 distinct CDR3 sequences; around 15% of these occur just once. 40% to 45% of the sample lies in the top ten. This same sample was also part of a study on T cells expressing NK-cell markers.

Sequenced input: CD8+ T cells sorted from blood. Every receptor here comes from a young woman in good health.

Points on this clonotype: A much larger clone lies one base from this, so it may be a read error. The V and J genes are TRBV6-4 and TRBJ2-3, with TRBD2 matching 7 bases. Germline V gene data show CDR1 as MRHNA and CDR2 as SNTAGT. V was clipped by 3 bases and J by 3 bases; unmatched bases: 0. The CDR3 runs to 13 residues. CDR3 residues: CASSERETDTQYF. In DNA, the CDR3 is TGTGCCAGCAGTGAGCGGGAGACAGATACGCAGTATTTT.

In its sample, this clonotype was seen many times. The V call is TRBV27, the J call TRBJ2-1, with a weak D call TRBD2 (6 bases). This CDR3 spans 11 amino acids. V was shortened by 8 bases and J by 8 bases, with 10 bases between the two germline ends. Germline assignment: CDR1 MNHEY and CDR2 SMNVEV (reference sequence). The CDR3 protein is CASQGGYEQFF. As DNA, the CDR3 is TGTGCCAGCCAGGGAGGCTATGAGCAGTTCTTC.

The genes are TRBV27 and TRBJ1-6; 7 bases fit TRBD1. The germline CDR1 and CDR2 sequences are MNHEY and SMNVEV (reference sequence). The CDR3 is made up of 14 amino acids. Trimming at V came to 6 bases and at J to 7 bases, leaving 6 bases not matched to a gene. DNA of the CDR3: TGTGCCAGCAGCATGACAGGGTTCAATTCACCCCTCCACTTT. This codes for CASSMTGFNSPLHF.

This clonotype occurred a few times. The chain carries TRBV6-2 or TRBV6-3 and TRBJ2-7; TRBD2 is a possible D gene (6 bases). CDR3 length: 15 amino acids. Germline CDR1 and CDR2: MNHEY and SVGEGT. V lost 7 bases and J 3 bases, leaving 19 bases between the germline ends. CDR3 coding DNA: TGTGCCAGCACCTCCCGGGACTTCACCCTCTACGAGCAGTACTTC. Translation gives CASTSRDFTLYEQYF.

This clonotype was observed many times. This sequence joins TRBV4-3 and TRBJ2-1, with 9 bases aligning to TRBD2. Germline CDR1 LGHNA, CDR2 YSLEER. This CDR3 spans 17 amino acids. With 1 base clipped from V and 6 bases from J, the junction kept 10 bases outside the gene matches. In DNA, the CDR3 is TGCGCCAGCAGCCAAGGGCCTAGCGGGATCAGGGTCAATGAGCAGTTCTTC. Its translation is CASSQGPSGIRVNEQFF.

This clonotype showed up many times. The CDR3 nucleotides read TGTGCCAGCAGCTTGGCCGGGACCGGGGAGCTGTTTTTT. It codes for CASSLAGTGELFF. The chain uses TRBV5-4 and TRBJ2-2; D ambiguous. V lost 0 bases, J lost 5 bases, and 5 bases lay in between. Germline V lookup: CDR1 SGHNT, CDR2 YYREEE (reference sequence). This CDR3 spans 13 amino acids.

The chain uses TRBV20-1 and TRBJ1-2; TRBD1 is a possible D gene (5 bases). The V end was cut by 0 bases, the J end by 4 bases, with 21 bases between. Germline V gene lookup returns CDR1 DFQATT and CDR2 SNEGSKA (reference sequence). This CDR3 is 17 amino acids long. The CDR3 DNA reads as TGCAGTGCTAGAGATAAATCGTCGGGGGACGTCAGCTATGGCTACACCTTC. It encodes CSARDKSSGDVSYGYTF.

This clonotype was detected only a few times. V gene TRBV5-1 combines with J gene TRBJ1-5; perhaps TRBD1 as D (5 bases). Germline lookup yields CDR1 SGHRS and CDR2 YFSETQ. V was shortened by 5 bases and J by 5 bases, with 17 bases between the two germline ends. This CDR3 comprises 15 residues. CDR3 sequence: CASSRSRDVDQPQHF. The DNA of the CDR3 is TGCGCCAGCAGTAGGAGCAGGGACGTCGATCAGCCCCAGCATTTT.

This clonotype was counted at least ten times. The CDR3 nucleotides read TGCGCCAGCAGCTTGGAGTTTCCCCACACAGATACGCAGTATTTT. Translation: CASSLEFPHTDTQYF. The chain employs TRBV5-1 and TRBJ2-3; D is undetermined. The CDR3 consists of 15 residues. Trimming pared 0 bases from V and 2 bases from J, leaving 10 bases between. Per germline, CDR1 SGHRS and CDR2 YFSETQ.

This clonotype has more than one count but fewer than ten. The rearrangement uses TRBV5-6 and TRBJ2-7, with 7 bases matching TRBD1. The J segment lost 3 bases and the V segment lost 5 bases, leaving 11 bases of the junction unmatched. From germline, CDR1 is SGHDT and CDR2 YYEEEE. The CDR3 consists of 15 residues. The chain's CDR3 is CASSPAGRGIYEQYF. The CDR3 nucleotides read TGTGCCAGCAGTCCGGCCGGCAGGGGGATCTACGAGCAGTACTTC.

A note on this clonotype: One end of the junction varies from germline; a read error may be responsible. The chain couples TRBV7-9 to TRBJ2-7, with 8 bases fitting TRBD1. The CDR3 spans 16 residues. Germline CDR1 reads SEHNR; CDR2 reads FQNEAQ (reference sequence). CDR3 sequence reads: CASSHLPAGGKGAQHF. CDR3 sequence (DNA): TGTGCCAGCAGCCATCTCCCGGCAGGGGGCAAAGGTGCGCAGCACTTC.

CDR3 sequence: CASSLVGTGRGYTF. CDR3 nucleotides: TGCGCCAGCAGCTTGGTAGGGACAGGGCGAGGCTACACCTTC. The chain uses TRBV5-1 and TRBJ1-2, with 9 bases identical to TRBD1. The ends lost 0 bases at V and 8 bases at J; junction bases unmatched: 5. CDR1 is SGHRS and CDR2 is YFSETQ in the germline V gene. The CDR3 has 14 amino acids.

A few counts support this clonotype. V is TRBV29-1 and J is TRBJ2-7; D remains unclear. V was cut by 0 bases and J by 2 bases, with 8 bases left in between. The length of the CDR3 is 13 residues. Germline loops: CDR1 SQVTM, CDR2 ANQGSEA. CDR3: CSVEDGPPYEQYF. CDR3 DNA: TGCAGCGTTGAAGATGGGCCCCCCTACGAGCAGTACTTC.

V usage is TRBV7-9 and J usage is TRBJ2-1; 8 bases map to TRBD1. Germline trimming cut 1 base from V and 8 bases from J; bases unmatched to any gene: 13. The length of the CDR3 is 17 residues. CDR1 is SEHNR and CDR2 is FQNEAQ in the germline V gene (reference sequence). In nucleotides, the CDR3 is TGTGCCAGCAGCTTAGGTTGGGCAGGGGGCGAAAGGGATGAGCAGTTCTTC. The encoded protein is CASSLGWAGGERDEQFF. The entire variable domain, with the rest obtained from reference TRBV7-9 and TRBJ2-1, is as follows: DTGVSQNPRHKITKRGQNVTFRCDPISEHNRLYWYRQTLGQGPEFLTYFQNEAQLEKSRLLSDRFSAERPKGSFSTLEIQRTEQGDSAMYLCASSLGWAGGERDEQFFGPGTRLTVL.

This clonotype is medium-sized. The chain employs TRBV4-3 and TRBJ2-2; D possibly matches TRBD1 or TRBD2 (6 bases each). Germline V gene sequence: CDR1 LGHNA, CDR2 YSLEER. This CDR3 contains 14 residues. V was clipped by 8 bases and J by 8 bases, with 18 bases between them. CDR3 sequence reads: CASRGAEGGGELFF. DNA of the CDR3: TGCGCCAGCCGAGGGGCGGAGGGGGGTGGGGAGCTGTTTTTT.

The genes are TRBV7-6 and TRBJ2-1, with a possible D match to TRBD1 (5 bases). Germline loops: CDR1 SGHVS, CDR2 FNYEAQ. The CDR3 is 16 residues long. V was shortened by 5 bases and J by 7 bases, with 21 bases between the two germline ends. The CDR3 loop reads CASSPLPGRRGNEQFF. The CDR3, as DNA: TGTGCCAGCAGCCCCCTCCCTGGGCGAAGGGGAAATGAGCAGTTCTTC.

In its sample, this clonotype was seen a few times. The gene calls are TRBV9 and TRBJ2-1; D uncertain. The CDR3 spans 15 residues. V dropped 4 bases and J dropped 2 bases, with 13 bases sitting between them. CDR1 and CDR2 from the germline V gene are SGDLS and YYNGEE. CDR3: CASSRAGPPYNEQFF. The DNA of the CDR3 is TGTGCCAGCAGCCGGGCTGGTCCACCCTACAATGAGCAGTTCTTC.

The chain recombines TRBV27 with TRBJ2-7; D is undetermined. With 5 bases removed from V and 0 bases from J, the gap between germline ends came to 11 bases. CDR3 length: 14 residues. The germline gives CDR1 MNHEY, CDR2 SMNVEV (reference sequence). Here the CDR3 DNA reads TGTGCCAGCAGTCCCATCGGCAGCTCCTACGAGCAGTACTTC. Its protein is CASSPIGSSYEQYF.

The rearrangement links TRBV7-9 to TRBJ2-1; D is ambiguous. There are 13 residues in the CDR3. Between the trimmed V and J ends, which lost 5 bases and 6 bases, there was a span of 11 bases. CDR1 and CDR2 from the germline V gene are SEHNR and FQNEAQ (reference sequence). For the CDR3, the DNA is TGTGCCAGCAGCCTGCTTGGGTTCAATGAGCAGTTCTTC. It is translated as CASSLLGFNEQFF.

This clonotype was counted only a few times. The gene calls are TRBV20-1 and TRBJ1-2; 9 positions match TRBD1. The CDR3 consists of 14 residues. Germline trimming cut 5 bases from V and 4 bases from J; bases unmatched to any gene: 8. CDR1 and CDR2 from the germline V gene are DFQATT and SNEGSKA (reference sequence). DNA for the CDR3: TGCAGTGCTTTCACAGGGGGCTCGGGCTATGGCTACACCTTC. Translating gives CSAFTGGSGYGYTF.

In its sample, this clonotype was seen many times. The rearrangement joins TRBV7-9 to TRBJ2-1, with D possibly matching TRBD1 (6 bases). CDR1 and CDR2 from the germline V gene are SEHNR and FQNEAQ (reference sequence). V lost 8 bases to trimming and J lost 4 bases, with 15 bases between them. CDR3 length: 14 residues. CDR3 bases: TGTGCCAGCTACGGGGCAGGGGCGTACAATGAGCAGTTCTTC. It specifies CASYGAGAYNEQFF.

Concerning this clonotype: Mismatch with germline at one junction end may stem from a read error. The gene calls are TRBV7-7 and TRBJ2-7; maybe TRBD1 (6 bases). Germline V gene sequence: CDR1 SSHAT, CDR2 FNYEAQ (reference sequence). CDR3 length equals 12 residues. In DNA, the CDR3 is TGTGCTAGCAGCTTAAGAGGGGGCGAGCAGTACTTC. Residues: CASSLRGGEQYF.

This clonotype was seen a handful of times. CDR3 region: CASRSRGYNEQFF. CDR3 bases: TGTGCCAGCAGGTCCAGGGGCTACAATGAGCAGTTCTTC. This chain uses TRBV6-1 with TRBJ2-1, with D possibly being TRBD1 (6 bases). The V and J ends lost 6 bases and 3 bases respectively, with 9 bases between them. The CDR3 is 13 residues long. Germline V gene data show CDR1 as MNHNS and CDR2 as SASEGT.

V usage is TRBV7-6 and J usage is TRBJ2-3; possible D gene TRBD2, 6 bases. Trimming took off 1 base at V and 3 bases at J, with 17 bases between the two ends. The CDR3 has 17 amino acids. Germline lookup yields CDR1 SGHVS and CDR2 FNYEAQ. CDR3 in amino acids: CASSLGTSSFWTDTQYF. In nucleotides, the CDR3 is TGTGCCAGCAGCTTAGGCACTAGCTCTTTTTGGACAGATACGCAGTATTTT.

Many counts were recorded for this clonotype. The gene calls are TRBV29-1 and TRBJ2-7; 10 bases line up with TRBD2. CDR1 is SQVTM and CDR2 is ANQGSEA in the germline V gene. The CDR3 is made up of 13 amino acids. With V trimmed by 5 bases and J by 2 bases, 3 bases remained unmatched. The CDR3 DNA is TGCAGCGTTACTAGCGGGAAGACCTACGAGCAGTACTTC. Encoded protein: CSVTSGKTYEQYF.

V is TRBV12-3 or TRBV12-4 and J is TRBJ2-3; 7 bases match TRBD2. Trimming cost V 2 bases and J 4 bases; bases outside gene matches: 3. The CDR3 covers 14 residues. DNA of the CDR3: TGTGCCAGCAGTTTATACGGGGGGTCAGATACGCAGTATTTT. It codes for CASSLYGGSDTQYF.

J is TRBJ2-1 and V is TRBV20-1; D may correspond to TRBD1 or TRBD2 (7 bases each). This CDR3 has 15 amino acids. V was trimmed by 5 bases and J by 7 bases, leaving 21 bases between them. Germline V lookup: CDR1 DFQATT, CDR2 SNEGSKA (reference sequence). The CDR3: CSAPRGGAYKNEQFF. The DNA of the CDR3 is TGCAGTGCTCCCAGGGGGGGGGCGTATAAAAATGAGCAGTTCTTC.